This T cell receptor (beta chain) was obtained from a study of blood T cells in healthy people across ages. PCR was performed a second time for about 7 to 12 cycles using a sample-barcoded 5' primer and a J-beta primer mix. TCRdb re-analysed the 5' RACE reads in MiXCR, keeping a single row per CDR3 protein. The sample shows around 1.7 million distinct CDR3 sequences, approximately 30% of them seen only once. Findings and limits, study-wide: The study found more naive CD4+ cells and higher diversity in long-lived than aged donors.

CDR3 size: 14 residues. V lost 11 bases, J lost 0 bases, and 8 bases stayed unmatched. Germline CDR1 and CDR2: LNHNV and YYDKDF (reference sequence). This clonotype occurred many times. Its matching antigen is unknown. The clonotype was recovered from a woman aged 30 to 39 in good health. The gene calls are TRBV15 and TRBJ2-3, with 7 bases fitting TRBD1. Source material: blood. CDR3 protein: CAHSPGQSTDTQYF. The CDR3 DNA sequence: TGTGCCCACAGCCCGGGACAGAGCACAGATACGCAGTATTTT.